This TCR beta chain was retrieved from a study of T cell repertoires in cytomegalovirus infection. Study-wide context: Public signatures in TCR beta pointed to CMV infection and matching HLA type. Points from the study as a whole: The ex vivo response was dominated by HLA-C-restricted CMV-specific TCR beta clonotypes. Identification of carriers of CMV plus the relevant HLA was achieved through cumulative public TCR beta family frequency.

Trimming stripped 2 bases from V and 2 bases from J, with 7 bases between. CDR3 length: 13 amino acids. Germline V gene lookup returns CDR1 ENHRY and CDR2 SYGVKD. TCRdb re-called the reads with MiXCR, one entry per CDR3 protein. The sample has 40,000 to 50,000 distinct CDR3 sequences, 20% to 25% seen once. This clonotype was counted between two and nine times. No antigen is known for it. The V and J genes are TRBV10-3 and TRBJ2-7; D possibly corresponds to TRBD1 (6 bases). This sequence was found in a human donor in good health (CMV status not recorded). Some clones in this sample may be carry-over from other donors' samples. The sequenced sample was PBMCs, sequenced either directly or after in vitro stimulation (not recorded which). The CDR3 region is CAISEDRTYEQYF. Written as DNA, the CDR3 is TGTGCCATCAGTGAGGACAGGACCTACGAGCAGTACTTC.